This T cell receptor beta chain came from a study of blood T cell repertoires in COVID-19. For the study at large: Collection of acute and convalescent COVID-19 samples took place in the United States, Italy and Spain. The cDNA or gDNA used as material had been derived from T cells, B-cell-depleted T cells, or PBMCs.

This CDR3 region has 17 residues. The V end lost 4 bases, the J end lost 0 bases, and 15 bases lay between the germline ends. CDR1 is KGHDR and CDR2 is SFDVKD in the germline V gene. Some clones are missing from TCRdb's copy, which holds only in-frame ones; the method was immunoSEQ multiplex PCR. The table lists 200,000 to 250,000 clones, roughly 80% of them singletons. The rearrangement joins TRBV24-1 to TRBJ2-1, with D perhaps matching TRBD2 (6 bases). The sequencing sample was made of peripheral blood. The source is a woman in her sixties or seventies with acute or convalescent COVID-19. CDR3 amino acids: CATSERDGPGSYNEQFF. The CDR3 nucleotides are TGTGCCACCAGTGAGCGGGACGGCCCAGGCTCCTACAATGAGCAGTTCTTC.